The clone carrying this T cell receptor (beta chain) has just a few counts. What it binds is unknown. The data are from a study of regulatory T cells in long-lasting Graves disease. Time point: newly diagnosed GD, antithyroid drugs for less than 3 months. Following extraction of RNA from PBMCs, that RNA was used to make the TCR library. Xi'an, China, was home to the endocrinology department that provided patients. Both iRepertoire HTBI primers and Arm-PCR of CDR3 regions were used to build the TCR beta libraries. One entry per CDR3 protein, called by TCRdb with MiXCR from the multiplex PCR reads. The table records 400,000 to 550,000 distinct CDR3 sequences, more than 13% of them present only once. Overall study results and limits: Newly diagnosed disease favored TRBV20-1 and TRBJ2-1 over persistent disease.

This CDR3 spans 15 amino acids. Germline V gives CDR1 LNHDA, CDR2 SQIVND (reference sequence). Trimming took off 3 bases at V and 4 bases at J, with 15 bases between the two ends. The same specimen was also included in a second study, on T cells in Graves' hyperthyroidism and ophthalmopathy.

The chain couples TRBV19 to TRBJ1-1, with a possible D match to TRBD1 (6 bases). This sample comprised peripheral blood mononuclear cells (PBMCs), obtained at new diagnosis, from a patient treated with antithyroid drugs. The receptor's source is a woman aged 25 to 45 with Graves disease. The CDR3 nucleotides are TGTGCCAGTAGTATCTTTGGGGGGGCACTCACTGAAGCTTTCTTT. Amino acid sequence: CASSIFGGALTEAFF. Full variable domain (remainder filled in from reference TRBV19 and TRBJ1-1): DGGITQSPKYLFRKEGQNVTLSCEQNLNHDAMYWYRQDPGQGLRLIYYSQIVNDFQKGDIAEGYSVSREKKESFPLTVTSAQKNPTAFYLCASSIFGGALTEAFFGQGTRLTVV.